The entry that follows covers one T cell receptor (beta chain) sequence. Antigen: not known. This entry is derived from a study of T cell therapy after organ transplantation. Patients were solid-organ transplant recipients with drug-resistant or recurrent cytomegalovirus. This CDR3 contains 12 residues. V lost 6 bases, J lost 2 bases, and 7 bases lay in between. Germline lookup yields CDR1 SNHLY and CDR2 FYNNEI. Assay used: immunoSEQ multiplex PCR; TCRdb lists only in-frame clones, some missing. The sample has roughly 48,000 clones; about 94% are singletons. Study observations and caveats: Post-therapy reconstitution appeared to include transferred and endogenous clonotypes.

This chain uses TRBV2 with TRBJ1-1; D gene ambiguous. Sequencing was performed on CD8+ T cells from blood, taken before autologous CMV-specific T cell therapy. The sequence derives from a human patient who had received a solid organ transplant and had CMV disease. CDR3 region: CASRVGNTEAFF. As DNA, the CDR3 is TGTGCCAGCAGGGTAGGTAACACTGAAGCTTTCTTT.